This TCR beta chain was recorded in a study of technical replicates of blood from a handful of donors. V lost 6 bases, J lost 14 bases, and 6 bases stayed unmatched. Germline V gene sequence: CDR1 MNHEY, CDR2 SVGAGI. The CDR3 is 12 residues long. Clones were sequenced by immunoSEQ multiplex PCR, and TCRdb holds only the in-frame ones, with some missing. The top ten hold approximately 0.25% of the sample, which has tens of thousands of clones, approximately 94% seen once. This TCR came from a human donor in good health. Sequencing used T cells isolated from PBMCs. The chain links TRBV6-5 to TRBJ1-6; 8 positions match TRBD1. The CDR3 bases are TGTGCCAGCAGGACAGGGGCCTTCTCCCTCCACTTT. Protein: CASRTGAFSLHF.